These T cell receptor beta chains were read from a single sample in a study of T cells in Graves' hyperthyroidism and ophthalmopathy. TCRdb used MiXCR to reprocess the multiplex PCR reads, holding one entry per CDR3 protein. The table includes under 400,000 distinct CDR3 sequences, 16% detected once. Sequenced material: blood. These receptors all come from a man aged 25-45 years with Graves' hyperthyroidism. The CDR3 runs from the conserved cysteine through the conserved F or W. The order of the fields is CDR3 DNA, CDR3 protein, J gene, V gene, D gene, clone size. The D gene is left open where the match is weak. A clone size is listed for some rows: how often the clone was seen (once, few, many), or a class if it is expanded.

DNA: TGTGCCAGCAGCCCTAGGACTGGCACAGATACGCGGTATTTT; CDR3: CASSPRTGTDTRYF; J: TRBJ2-3; V: TRBV7-2; D: .; size: .
DNA: TGTGCCATCAGTCCTAGACACCCCTACGAGCAGTACTTC; CDR3: CAISPRHPYEQYF; J: TRBJ2-7; V: TRBV10-3; D: .; size: few
DNA: TGCGCCAGCCGCGCCGTGTTGAAAGGCAATGAGCAGTTCTTC; CDR3: CASRAVLKGNEQFF; J: TRBJ2-1; V: TRBV4-1; D: .; size: .
DNA: TGTGCCACCAGTGATCCCGGGACTACCCCCATCACAGATACGCAGTATTTT; CDR3: CATSDPGTTPITDTQYF; J: TRBJ2-3; V: TRBV24-1; D: TRBD2; size: .
DNA: TGTGCCAGCAGTTTCAGCGAATACAATCAGCCCCAGCATTTT; CDR3: CASSFSEYNQPQHF; J: TRBJ1-5; V: TRBV12-3/TRBV12-4; D: .; size: .
DNA: TGTGCCGGGGGGAACTTCCCTGGCGATGAGCAGTTCTTC; CDR3: CAGGNFPGDEQFF; J: TRBJ2-1; V: TRBV2; D: .; size: many
DNA: TGCAGCGTTGATTTGGAGTTGGGGACCCAGTACTTC; CDR3: CSVDLELGTQYF; J: TRBJ2-5; V: TRBV29-1; D: .; size: few
DNA: TGTGCCAGCAGTCCTATGGACGGGAACACTGAAGCTTTCTTT; CDR3: CASSPMDGNTEAFF; J: TRBJ1-1; V: TRBV28; D: .; size: .
DNA: TGTGCCAGCAGCCCCTTAGGAAGGGGCCTCAACACTGAAGCTTTCTTT; CDR3: CASSPLGRGLNTEAFF; J: TRBJ1-1; V: TRBV4-2; D: .; size: few
DNA: TGTGCCATCAGTGCGGGCGAAACACAGCCCCAGCATTTT; CDR3: CAISAGETQPQHF; J: TRBJ1-5; V: TRBV10-3; D: .; size: .
DNA: TGCACCTCCTACTTGAGGGAACTCAACTATGGCTACACCTTC; CDR3: CTSYLRELNYGYTF; J: TRBJ1-2; V: TRBV20-1; D: .; size: few
DNA: TGTGCCACCCCGACGGGACTAGCCGGGGTTAGCTCCTACAATGAGCAGTTCTTC; CDR3: CATPTGLAGVSSYNEQFF; J: TRBJ2-1; V: TRBV2; D: TRBD2; size: .
DNA: TGTGCCAGCAGTGAAGCGCTTCGGGGTTTGCAGTTCTTC; CDR3: CASSEALRGLQFF; J: TRBJ2-1; V: TRBV2; D: .; size: many
DNA: TGTGCCAGCAGCTTGGTTGGGACGGTGCTCGAGCAGTACTTC; CDR3: CASSLVGTVLEQYF; J: TRBJ2-7; V: TRBV5-5; D: .; size: .
DNA: TGTGCCAGCAGTTACGAGCGGGCCTCATACAATGAGCAGTTCTTC; CDR3: CASSYERASYNEQFF; J: TRBJ2-1; V: TRBV27; D: .; size: many
DNA: TGTGCCAGCAGTTCCGGACTTACTGGACGGGAAGGCTACACCTTC; CDR3: CASSSGLTGREGYTF; J: TRBJ1-2; V: TRBV27; D: .; size: .
DNA: TGCAGTGCTAGTTTACTTCTGGACACTGAAGCTTTCTTT; CDR3: CSASLLLDTEAFF; J: TRBJ1-1; V: TRBV20-1; D: .; size: many
DNA: TGTGCCAGCGGCCTAGCCGGGACTAGGGGAGAGACCCAGTACTTC; CDR3: CASGLAGTRGETQYF; J: TRBJ2-5; V: TRBV5-6; D: TRBD2; size: once
DNA: TGTGCCAGCAGACCCGGACTAGCGGGAGGGTACAATGAGCAGTTCTTC; CDR3: CASRPGLAGGYNEQFF; J: TRBJ2-1; V: TRBV3-1; D: TRBD2; size: .
DNA: TGTGCCAGCAGCTTGGGGCAGGGGGCGAACAATCAGCCCCAGCATTTT; CDR3: CASSLGQGANNQPQHF; J: TRBJ1-5; V: TRBV5-5; D: TRBD1; size: many
DNA: TGCGCCAGCAGCCAAGAATTGAACTCCTATAATTCACCCCTCCACTTT; CDR3: CASSQELNSYNSPLHF; J: TRBJ1-6; V: TRBV4-1; D: .; size: .
DNA: TGTGCCAGCAGTGATATAAGGGAAGAGACCCAGTACTTC; CDR3: CASSDIREETQYF; J: TRBJ2-5; V: TRBV2; D: .; size: .
DNA: TGTGCCAGCAGTCGGACTAGCGGGAGGGGGTACCAAGAGACCCAGTACTTC; CDR3: CASSRTSGRGYQETQYF; J: TRBJ2-5; V: TRBV28; D: TRBD2; size: many
DNA: TGTGCCAGCAGTCCCTATACAACAGATACGCAGTATTTT; CDR3: CASSPYTTDTQYF; J: TRBJ2-3; V: TRBV27; D: .; size: many
DNA: TGCAGTGCTAGTGGGAGTCATGAGCAGTTCTTC; CDR3: CSASGSHEQFF; J: TRBJ2-1; V: TRBV20-1; D: .; size: few
DNA: TGTGCCAGCAGTGATGTGTACAGGACAGATACGCAGTATTTT; CDR3: CASSDVYRTDTQYF; J: TRBJ2-3; V: TRBV2; D: .; size: many
DNA: TGCGCCAGCAGCCAAGAGGGGAGGGGAGAGACCCAGTACTTC; CDR3: CASSQEGRGETQYF; J: TRBJ2-5; V: TRBV4-1; D: TRBD2; size: .
DNA: TGCGCCAGCAGCCCACAGGGTGACGGTTCACCCCTCCACTTT; CDR3: CASSPQGDGSPLHF; J: TRBJ1-6; V: TRBV4-1; D: .; size: .
DNA: TGTGCCAGCAGTTATAGACTAGCGGGAGGACCCATCTACGAGCAGTACTTC; CDR3: CASSYRLAGGPIYEQYF; J: TRBJ2-7; V: TRBV27; D: TRBD2; size: .
DNA: TGTGCCAGCATGGGAGGGACCGGGGAGCTGTTTTTT; CDR3: CASMGGTGELFF; J: TRBJ2-2; V: TRBV12-3/TRBV12-4; D: TRBD2; size: .
DNA: TGCAGTGCGGACAGGGGTTACGGTGAAAAACTGTTTTTT; CDR3: CSADRGYGEKLFF; J: TRBJ1-4; V: TRBV20-1; D: TRBD1; size: few
DNA: TGTGCCAGCAGTGAAGCCCCCCCGAACACTGAAGCTTTCTTT; CDR3: CASSEAPPNTEAFF; J: TRBJ1-1; V: TRBV2; D: .; size: few
DNA: TGTGCCAGCAGTTCCCTAATGAAGAGCTCCTACAATGAGCAGTTCTTC; CDR3: CASSSLMKSSYNEQFF; J: TRBJ2-1; V: TRBV6-1; D: .; size: many
DNA: TGTACCAGCAGCTCGCCGTTCACTAGTTACGGCGAGCAGTACTTC; CDR3: CTSSSPFTSYGEQYF; J: TRBJ2-7; V: TRBV7-9; D: .; size: .
DNA: TGTGCCAGCAGTCAGGGCGACTCTCCCCAGCATTTT; CDR3: CASSQGDSPQHF; J: TRBJ1-5; V: TRBV28; D: .; size: many
DNA: TGTGCCAGCAGCTTTGCGGATAACACAGATACGCAGTATTTT; CDR3: CASSFADNTDTQYF; J: TRBJ2-3; V: TRBV11-2; D: .; size: .
DNA: TGTGCCAGCAGCTCCCTCGACAGATACAATGAGCAGTTCTTC; CDR3: CASSSLDRYNEQFF; J: TRBJ2-1; V: TRBV7-9; D: .; size: many
DNA: TGTGCCTGGAGTGACCTCTATGGCTACACCTTC; CDR3: CAWSDLYGYTF; J: TRBJ1-2; V: TRBV30; D: .; size: many
DNA: TGCGCCAGCAGCAACGCCGGGACAGGGGAAGAGACCCAGTACTTC; CDR3: CASSNAGTGEETQYF; J: TRBJ2-5; V: TRBV5-1; D: TRBD1; size: .
DNA: TGTGCCAGCAGTTTGGTAGGCGTTAGCAATCAGCCCCAGCATTTT; CDR3: CASSLVGVSNQPQHF; J: TRBJ1-5; V: TRBV27; D: .; size: few